Many counts were recorded for the clone carrying this TCR beta chain. No antigen is known for it. This sample was taken from a study of CD8 T cells in ankylosing spondylitis. Study outcomes and limitations: It appeared that ankylosing spondylitis blood was characterized by a TCR beta motif of roughly 8 highly homologous variants. Within matched ankylosing spondylitis synovial fluid, disease-linked clones were reportedly significantly enriched. CD8+ by phenotype, disease-linked clones were relatively rare in peripheral blood.

In TCRdb, the 5' RACE reads were re-called with MiXCR into one record per CDR3 protein. Altogether approximately 350,000 distinct CDR3 sequences are present, roughly 22% being singletons, with the ten largest covering under 15%. The CDR3 runs to 14 residues. The V gene's germline CDR1 is ENHRY and CDR2 SYGVKD. V lost 0 bases and J lost 7, with 12 bases in between. The clonotype comes from a male donor with ankylosing spondylitis or in good health (not recorded which). The J gene is TRBJ1-2, the V gene TRBV10-3; TRBD1 might be the D (5 bases). Sequences were obtained from blood, either unsorted or a sorted T cell fraction (not recorded which). The DNA for the CDR3 is TGTGCCATCAGTGAGTCGTTGCAGGGAGGTGGCTACACCTTC. This codes for CAISESLQGGGYTF.